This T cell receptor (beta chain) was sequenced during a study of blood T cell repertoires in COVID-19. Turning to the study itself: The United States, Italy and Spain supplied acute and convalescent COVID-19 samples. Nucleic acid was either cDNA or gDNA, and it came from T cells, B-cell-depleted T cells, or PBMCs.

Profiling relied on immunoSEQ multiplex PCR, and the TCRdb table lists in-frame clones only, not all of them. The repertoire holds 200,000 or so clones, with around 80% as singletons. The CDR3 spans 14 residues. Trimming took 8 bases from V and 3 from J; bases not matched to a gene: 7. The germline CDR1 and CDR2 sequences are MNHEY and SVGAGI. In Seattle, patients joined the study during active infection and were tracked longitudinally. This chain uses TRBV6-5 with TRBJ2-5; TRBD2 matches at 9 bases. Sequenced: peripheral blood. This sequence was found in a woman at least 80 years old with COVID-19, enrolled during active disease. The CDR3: CASVGAGGEETQYF. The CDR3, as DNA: TGTGCCAGCGTGGGAGCGGGGGGAGAAGAGACCCAGTACTTC.